This is a list of T cell receptor beta chains from one sample in a study of identical twins. Using its own MiXCR run on the 5' RACE reads, TCRdb lists one record per CDR3 protein. The table includes roughly 710,000 distinct CDR3 sequences, around 6% detected once. The sequencing input was naive T cells sorted from blood. The receptors were sampled from a young man in good health. Both conserved end residues are part of each CDR3.

>TRBV20-1|TRBJ1-3
CSARGARKRNTIYF
>TRBV6-2/TRBV6-3|TRBJ2-1
CASTDGGLADF
>TRBV29-1|TRBJ1-6
CSPGEGAHPWSPLHF
>TRBV7-9|TRBJ1-1
CASSFFRGGTEAFF
>TRBV20-1|TRBJ2-2
CSARAGVDTGELFF
>TRBV6-5|TRBJ2-1
CASSYVSGVEQFF
>TRBV11-2|TRBJ2-3
CASRQTGGHTDTQYF
>TRBV20-1|TRBJ2-3
CSASGRAPDTQYF
>TRBV12-3/TRBV12-4|TRBJ1-2
CASHRWGDYGYTF
>TRBV6-2/TRBV6-3|TRBJ1-4
CASTPKGGRNEKLFF
>TRBV20-1|TRBJ2-5
CSASSGIQETQYF
>TRBV7-9|TRBJ1-2
CASSPPGHPYGYTF
>TRBV20-1|TRBJ1-1
CSATGTGYTEAFF
>TRBV12-3/TRBV12-4|TRBJ2-1
CASSSQISSYNEQFF
>TRBV28|TRBJ2-5
CASSLRGVQETQYF